What follows is one T cell receptor beta chain and its context. Other DNA sequences in the sample encode the same CDR3. CDR3 length equals 14 residues. V shed 0 bases, J shed 2 bases, and the junction held 0 bases outside the gene matches. Germline lookup yields CDR1 MNHEY and CDR2 SMNVEV (reference sequence). These data are taken from a study of blood T cell repertoires in COVID-19. Turning to the study itself: Researchers got acute and convalescent COVID-19 samples from the United States, Italy and Spain. In each case, the material was cDNA or gDNA derived from T cells, B-cell-depleted T cells, or PBMCs.

Authors' processing steps: Researchers report that nucleated cell counts were estimated from reference gene primer amplification. Produced via immunoSEQ multiplex PCR; TCRdb's table is partial and in-frame only. Clone size and V and J calls were adopted from that table, with D and trimming inferred from the DNA. This table holds 150,000 to 200,000 clones, approximately 87% found once. The receptor was derived from a woman between 65 and 79 years old with acute or convalescent COVID-19. The chain combines TRBV27 with TRBJ2-7, with 8 bases matching TRBD1. The sample taken for sequencing was peripheral blood. The CDR3 sequence is CASSLSRGPYEQYF. As DNA, the CDR3 is TGTGCCAGCAGTTTATCCAGGGGGCCCTACGAGCAGTACTTC.